These 2 T cell receptor beta chains originate from one sample sequenced in a study of blood T cell repertoires in COVID-19. Assay used: immunoSEQ multiplex PCR; TCRdb lists only in-frame clones, some missing. Of under 150,000 clones listed, about 80% are singletons. The sequenced material came from PBMCs or T cells enriched from blood (not recorded which). The receptors come from a man aged 50 to 59 in a cohort exposed to, infected with or recovered from COVID-19 (not recorded which).

This sequence joins TRBV7-2 and TRBJ2-7, with D hard to call. The CDR3 is 12 amino acids. Germline V lookup: CDR1 SGHTA, CDR2 FQGNSA. Trimming cost V 2 bases and J 3 bases, with 5 bases left between them. CDR3 nucleotides: TGTGCCAGCAGCTTATCCCGCTACGAGCAGTACTTC. This codes for CASSLSRYEQYF.

The J gene is TRBJ2-7, the V gene TRBV6-5; a possible D gene is TRBD2 (5 bases). In germline, CDR1 is MNHEY, CDR2 SVGAGI. V lost 8 bases, J lost 5 bases, and 13 bases lay in between. The CDR3 sequence is 12 residues long. The CDR3 is CASRGTPDEQYF. CDR3 DNA sequence: TGTGCCAGCCGGGGAACACCGGACGAGCAGTACTTC.